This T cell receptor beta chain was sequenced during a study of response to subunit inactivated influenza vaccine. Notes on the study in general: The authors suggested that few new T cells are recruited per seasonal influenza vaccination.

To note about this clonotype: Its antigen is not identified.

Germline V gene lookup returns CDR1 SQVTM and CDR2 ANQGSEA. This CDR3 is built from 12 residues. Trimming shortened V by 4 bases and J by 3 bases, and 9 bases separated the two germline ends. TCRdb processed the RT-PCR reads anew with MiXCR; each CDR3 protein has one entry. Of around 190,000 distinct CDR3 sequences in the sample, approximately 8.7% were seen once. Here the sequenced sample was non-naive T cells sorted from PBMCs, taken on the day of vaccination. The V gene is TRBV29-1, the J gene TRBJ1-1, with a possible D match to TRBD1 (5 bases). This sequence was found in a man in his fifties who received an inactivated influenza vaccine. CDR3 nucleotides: TGCAGCGTTGTTGGGGGGTACACTGAAGCTTTCTTT. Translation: CSVVGGYTEAFF.